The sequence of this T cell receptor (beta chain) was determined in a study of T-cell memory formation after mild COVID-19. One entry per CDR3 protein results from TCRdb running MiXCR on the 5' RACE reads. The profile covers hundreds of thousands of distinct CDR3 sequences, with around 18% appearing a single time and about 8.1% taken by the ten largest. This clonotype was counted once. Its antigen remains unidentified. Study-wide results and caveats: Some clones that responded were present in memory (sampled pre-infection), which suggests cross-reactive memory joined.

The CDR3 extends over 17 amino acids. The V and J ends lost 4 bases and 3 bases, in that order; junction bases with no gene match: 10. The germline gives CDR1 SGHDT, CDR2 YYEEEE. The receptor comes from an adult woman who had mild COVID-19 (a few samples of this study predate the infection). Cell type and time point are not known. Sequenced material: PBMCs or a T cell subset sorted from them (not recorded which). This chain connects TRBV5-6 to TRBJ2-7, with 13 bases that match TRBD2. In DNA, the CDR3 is TGTGCCAGCAGCGCAGGACTAGCGGGAGTAGCGTACTACGAGCAGTACTTC. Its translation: CASSAGLAGVAYYEQYF.